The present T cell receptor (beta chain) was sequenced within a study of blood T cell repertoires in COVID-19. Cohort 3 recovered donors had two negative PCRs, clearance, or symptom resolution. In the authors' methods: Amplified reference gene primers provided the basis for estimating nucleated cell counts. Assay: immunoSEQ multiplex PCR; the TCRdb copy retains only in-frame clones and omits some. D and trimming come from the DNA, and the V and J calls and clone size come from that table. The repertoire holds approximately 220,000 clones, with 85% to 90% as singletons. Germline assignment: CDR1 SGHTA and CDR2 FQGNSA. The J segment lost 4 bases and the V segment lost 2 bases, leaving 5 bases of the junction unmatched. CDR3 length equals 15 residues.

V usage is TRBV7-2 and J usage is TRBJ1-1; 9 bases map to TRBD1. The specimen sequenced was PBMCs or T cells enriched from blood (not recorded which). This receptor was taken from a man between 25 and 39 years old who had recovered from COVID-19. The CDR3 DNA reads TGTGCCAGCAGCTTAACAGGGGGCGGAAGCACTGAAGCTTTCTTT. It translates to CASSLTGGGSTEAFF.